The entry below describes one TCR delta chain. Its specificity is not known. A read error is the likely source, as a far larger clone sits one nucleotide away. This entry is derived from a study of γδ T cells in repeated Plasmodium falciparum infection. The study's findings and limits: Malian children's Vdelta2-negative repertoires appeared more expanded and less diverse than Australians'.

TCRdb reprocessed the multiplex PCR reads through CATT. The data show 53,000 or so delta-chain clones, roughly 2% seen once. Flow sorting of PBMC yielded separate Vgamma9/Vdelta2+ and Vdelta2-negative gammadelta T cell populations for bulk repertoire analysis. The germline V gene has CDR1 TSWWSYY and CDR2 QGS. The CDR3 length is 18 residues. Deletions cut 2 bases from V and 3 bases from J, with 22 bases between. The clonotype was recovered from a pool of human donors (malaria-infected and uninfected, not separated). The sequenced material came from gamma-delta T cells from blood. This sequence joins TRDV1 and TRDJ1; D perhaps matches TRDD3 (6 bases). CDR3 region: CALGEIAFWGVLPDKLIF. In DNA form, the CDR3 reads TGTGCTCTTGGGGAAATCGCGTTTTGGGGGGTCCTCCCCGATAAACTCATCTTT.